The present TCR beta chain was sequenced within a study of blood T cell repertoires in COVID-19. In the study overall: Samples taken during acute and convalescent COVID-19 were collected in the United States, Italy and Spain. Sources were T cells, B-cell-depleted T cells, or PBMCs; the material itself was cDNA or gDNA.

Trimming took off 0 bases at V and 7 bases at J, with 13 bases between the two ends. The length of the CDR3 is 15 residues. Germline V lookup: CDR1 MNHEY, CDR2 SVGAGI. Generated by immunoSEQ multiplex PCR, the TCRdb table keeps only in-frame clones and is missing some. This table has some 60,000 clones, about four fifths appearing once. This TCR came from a woman aged 80 or over with acute or convalescent COVID-19. The chain uses TRBV6-5 and TRBJ2-1, with a tentative D call TRBD2 (7 bases). The sample comprised peripheral blood. The CDR3 DNA is TGTGCCAGCAGTTACTCGGGGGGGGCCAGGAATGAGCAGTTCTTC. This gives the protein CASSYSGGARNEQFF.